What follows are 32 T cell receptor beta chains derived from one specimen sequenced in a study of blood T cell repertoires in COVID-19. Generated by immunoSEQ multiplex PCR, the TCRdb table keeps only in-frame clones and is missing some. The data show more than 140,000 clones, about 80% seen once. Sample: peripheral blood. These receptors came from a human donor in a cohort sampled during active COVID-19.

The DNA of the CDR3 is TGTGCCAGCAGCCGCAGACTAGCTGAAAGCTCCTACGAGCAGTACTTC. Translated: CASSRRLAESSYEQYF. This chain uses TRBV6-2 or TRBV6-3 with TRBJ2-7, with 7 bases aligning to TRBD2. The CDR3 is 16 residues long. J lost 0 bases, V lost 6 bases, and 11 bases had no gene match. Germline CDR1 and CDR2: MNHEY and SVGEGT.

The chain has TRBV19 and TRBJ1-5, with D perhaps TRBD1 (5 bases). The germline V gene encodes CDR1 LNHDA and CDR2 SQIVND (reference sequence). V was pared by 7 bases and J by 5 bases, with 18 bases between. CDR3 size: 15 residues. The CDR3 sequence: CASNPGGTEDQPQHF. The CDR3 DNA is TGTGCCAGTAACCCCGGGGGTACGGAAGATCAGCCCCAGCATTTT.

This clone was found once. The rearrangement links TRBV14 to TRBJ2-7, with TRBD1 as a possible D gene (6 bases). Germline V lookup: CDR1 SGHDN, CDR2 FVKESK. The CDR3 length is 12 residues. V was trimmed by 7 bases and J by 6 bases, leaving 13 bases between them. The CDR3, as DNA: TGTGCCAGCACCCTCAGGGGTCGCGAGCAGTACTTC. Amino acids: CASTLRGREQYF.

The chain links TRBV7-9 to TRBJ2-3; maybe TRBD2 (6 bases). Trimming removed 3 bases at V and 6 bases at J, with 22 bases between. Germline CDR1 SEHNR, CDR2 FQNEAQ (reference sequence). The CDR3 loop spans 17 amino acids. The CDR3 protein is CASSFGASAILGDTQYF. CDR3 DNA: TGTGCCAGCAGCTTCGGAGCTAGCGCAATACTCGGGGATACGCAGTATTTT.

The V call is TRBV3-1 (or the pseudogene TRBV3-2), the J call TRBJ2-3; D is undetermined. Germline V gives CDR1 LGHDT, CDR2 YNNKEL (reference sequence). V was pared by 6 bases and J by 5 bases, with 12 bases between. This CDR3 region has 13 residues. For the CDR3, the DNA is TGTGCCAGCAGTCGCTATAGTCAAGATACGCAGTATTTT. The encoded protein is CASSRYSQDTQYF.

This chain links TRBV28 with TRBJ2-1; D is possibly TRBD2 (5 bases). The CDR3 runs 12 residues. Trimming removed 3 bases at V and 9 bases at J, with 9 bases between. The germline V gene encodes CDR1 MDHEN and CDR2 SYDVKM. CDR3 in amino acids: CASSLLGGEQFF. The CDR3 nucleotides are TGTGCCAGCAGTTTGTTAGGAGGTGAGCAGTTCTTC.

This rearrangement joins TRBV28 to TRBJ2-7, with 8 bases that match TRBD1. The CDR3 spans 14 residues. Germline V gene sequence: CDR1 MDHEN, CDR2 SYDVKM. The trim removed 6 bases at V and 3 bases at J, leaving 7 bases unmatched. CDR3 region: CASSPLDRVYEQYF. The CDR3 DNA sequence: TGTGCCAGCAGCCCACTGGACAGGGTCTACGAGCAGTACTTC.

This chain uses TRBV18 with TRBJ1-5; a weak D match, TRBD1 (6 bases). The CDR3 runs to 14 residues. From germline, CDR1 is KGHSH and CDR2 LQKENI. V lost 5 bases and J 5 bases, leaving 13 bases between the germline ends. The CDR3 here is CASSSQGPDQPQHF. In DNA, the CDR3 is TGTGCCAGCTCATCGCAGGGGCCGGATCAGCCCCAGCATTTT.

Details on this clone: One junction end disagrees with the germline gene, perhaps due to a read error. The chain carries TRBV7-3 and TRBJ2-3, with 9 bases that match TRBD1. Germline loops: CDR1 SGHTA, CDR2 FQGTGA. This CDR3 is 15 amino acids long. The CDR3 DNA follows: TGTGCCAGCAGCATAACAGGGGGCACGGCAGATACGCAGTATTTT. It yields the protein CASSITGGTADTQYF.

The chain is built from TRBV7-8 and TRBJ2-7; the match to TRBD2 covers 8 bases. V lost 4 bases and J lost 6; bases outside the gene matches: 8. The CDR3 runs 14 residues. The germline gives CDR1 SGHVS, CDR2 FQNEAQ. In DNA form, the CDR3 reads TGTGCCAGCAGCTGGCGGGAGGTAGGGATCGAGCAGTACTTC. Translated, it gives CASSWREVGIEQYF. The variable domain in full, completed from reference TRBV7-8 and TRBJ2-7, reads GAGVSQSPRYKVAKRGQDVALRCDPISGHVSLFWYQQALGQGPEFLTYFQNEAQLDKSGLPSDRFFAERPEGSVSTLKIQRTQQEDSAVYLCASSWREVGIEQYFGPGTRLTVT.

The chain links TRBV2 to TRBJ1-5; 7 bases line up with TRBD1. The V gene end was trimmed by 5 bases and the J gene end by 2 bases; junction bases not matched to a gene: 6. CDR1 and CDR2 from the germline V gene are SNHLY and FYNNEI. The CDR3 has 15 amino acids. CDR3 sequence reads: CASSKGGRGNQPQHF. The CDR3 DNA sequence: TGTGCCAGCAGTAAAGGGGGCAGGGGCAATCAGCCCCAGCATTTT.

The chain uses TRBV29-1 and TRBJ2-7; TRBD1 matches 7 bases. This CDR3 region has 14 residues. The V gene end was trimmed by 6 bases and the J gene end by 7 bases; junction bases not matched to a gene: 15. Germline V gives CDR1 SQVTM, CDR2 ANQGSEA. The CDR3 protein is CSVDSGTASEEQYF. Written as DNA, the CDR3 is TGCAGCGTGGATTCCGGGACAGCTTCGGAGGAGCAGTACTTC.

The chain links TRBV11-2 to TRBJ2-6, with TRBD1 matching 7 bases. The CDR3 is 15 amino acids. The germline V gene has CDR1 SGHAT and CDR2 FQNNGV. Trimming at V came to 5 bases and at J to 2 bases, leaving 3 bases not matched to a gene. This chain's CDR3 is CASSQQGTGANVLTF. The CDR3 coding sequence is TGTGCCAGCAGCCAACAGGGGACTGGGGCCAACGTCCTGACTTTC. The variable domain in full, completed from reference TRBV11-2 and TRBJ2-6, reads EAGVAQSPRYKIIEKRQSVAFWCNPISGHATLYWYQQILGQGPKLLIQFQNNGVVDDSQLPKDRFSAERLKGVDSTLKIQPAKLEDSAVYLCASSQQGTGANVLTFGAGSRLTVL.

The V call is TRBV15, the J call TRBJ2-2, with TRBD2 matching 9 bases. This CDR3 comprises 17 residues. Trimming took 0 bases from V and 6 from J; bases not matched to a gene: 8. CDR1 and CDR2 from the germline V gene are LNHNV and YYDKDF (reference sequence). This CDR3 is CATSRDPAGGGPGELFF. In DNA form, the CDR3 reads TGTGCCACCAGCAGAGACCCGGCGGGAGGGGGGCCCGGGGAGCTGTTTTTT.

The rearrangement uses TRBV29-1 and TRBJ2-3, with 7 bases aligning to TRBD2. J was trimmed by 4 bases and V by 4 bases; bases with no gene match: 5. This CDR3 comprises 13 residues. Per the germline V gene, CDR1 is SQVTM and CDR2 is ANQGSEA. The CDR3 is CSVGGEGSDTQYF. CDR3 bases: TGCAGCGTTGGTGGGGAGGGCTCAGATACGCAGTATTTT.

Only one count was recorded for this clone. J is TRBJ2-1 and V is TRBV4-1, with 8 bases that match TRBD2. CDR1 MGHRA and CDR2 YSYEKL come from the germline V gene. Unmatched junction bases numbered 14, after V lost 0 bases and J lost 10 bases. The CDR3 spans 17 residues. The CDR3: CASSQDPGSGVSREQFF. CDR3 in DNA: TGCGCCAGCAGCCAAGATCCGGGTAGCGGGGTGTCACGGGAGCAGTTCTTC.

V and J are TRBV7-3 and TRBJ2-1; TRBD1 is a possible D gene (7 bases). The CDR3 sequence is 14 residues long. The germline V gene encodes CDR1 SGHTA and CDR2 FQGTGA. V lost 5 bases, J lost 7 bases, and 15 bases lay in between. This CDR3 is CASSLTGAGNEQFF. CDR3 DNA: TGTGCCAGCAGCCTTACAGGGGCGGGGAATGAGCAGTTCTTC. Variable domain in full (rest from reference TRBV7-3 and TRBJ2-1): GAGVSQTPSNKVTEKGKYVELRCDPISGHTALYWYRQSLGQGPEFLIYFQGTGAADDSGLPNDRFFAVRPEGSVSTLKIQRTERGDSAVYLCASSLTGAGNEQFFGPGTRLTVL.

In the case of this clone: Other DNA sequences in this specimen translate into the identical CDR3. The V and J genes are TRBV18 and TRBJ1-5, with 10 bases lining up with TRBD1. V trimming: 2 bases; J trimming: 5 bases; junction bases outside the gene matches: 0. Germline CDR1 KGHSH, CDR2 LQKENI. This CDR3 spans 14 amino acids. CDR3 in DNA: TGTGCCAGCTCACCAGGGACAGGGGATCAGCCCCAGCATTTT. Translated: CASSPGTGDQPQHF.

The rearrangement links TRBV28 to TRBJ1-4; 11 bases are shared with TRBD1. Trimming removed 3 bases from V and 6 bases from J; junction bases left unmatched: 3. CDR1 and CDR2 (germline): MDHEN, SYDVKM. The CDR3 is 15 residues long. For the CDR3, the DNA is TGTGCCAGCAGTTTCGGGACAGGGGGGTATGAAAAACTGTTTTTT. It yields the protein CASSFGTGGYEKLFF.

The chain carries TRBV7-9 and TRBJ2-3; 11 nucleotides line up with TRBD1. The germline V gene encodes CDR1 SEHNR and CDR2 FQNEAQ (reference sequence). CDR3 length equals 18 residues. Trimming cost V 2 bases and J 5 bases; bases outside gene matches: 12. CDR3 bases: TGTGCCAGCAGCTTACTACCGCTAAGGGACAGGGGGGGAGATACGCAGTATTTT. Amino acids: CASSLLPLRDRGGDTQYF.

CDR3 sequence reads: CASSRGLAVTDTQYF. In nucleotides, the CDR3 is TGTGCCAGCAGCCGCGGACTAGCGGTCACAGATACGCAGTATTTT. This chain joins TRBV11-3 and TRBJ2-3; 10 nucleotides match TRBD2. V shed 5 bases, J shed 2 bases, and the junction held 4 bases outside the gene matches. Germline CDR1 and CDR2: SGHNT and YENEEA. The CDR3 loop spans 15 amino acids.

The chain employs TRBV7-2 and TRBJ2-3; no definite D call. V was clipped by 0 bases and J by 0 bases, with 10 bases between them. CDR1 and CDR2 from the germline V gene are SGHTA and FQGNSA. The length of the CDR3 is 16 residues. The CDR3 reads CASSLAPGPSTDTQYF. CDR3 coding DNA: TGTGCCAGCAGCTTAGCGCCCGGTCCTAGCACAGATACGCAGTATTTT.

This clone was counted between two and nine times. The chain links TRBV27 to TRBJ1-5; 11 nucleotides align to TRBD1. The V gene end was trimmed by 6 bases and the J gene end by 1 base; junction bases not matched to a gene: 11. The CDR3 length is 18 residues. Germline V gives CDR1 MNHEY, CDR2 SMNVEV (reference sequence). CDR3 DNA sequence: TGTGCCAGCAGACCCGGGACAGGGGGGCGACTAAGCAATCAGCCCCAGCATTTT. Encoded protein: CASRPGTGGRLSNQPQHF.

The CDR3 bases are TGTGCCAGCAGTTACTCGCGGGGTGGCTACACCTTC. As protein: CASSYSRGGYTF. The chain joins TRBV6-5 to TRBJ1-2; unclear D gene. CDR1 MNHEY and CDR2 SVGAGI come from the germline V gene. The CDR3 is 12 amino acids. V was cut by 0 bases and J by 7 bases, with 6 bases left in between.

The rearrangement links TRBV7-3 to TRBJ2-5; TRBD1 matches at 7 bases. V was clipped by 3 bases and J by 3 bases; unmatched bases: 4. There are 14 residues in the CDR3. Germline V gene data show CDR1 as SGHTA and CDR2 as FQGTGA. DNA of the CDR3: TGTGCCAGCAGCTTCTCGGGACAGAAAGAGACCCAGTACTTC. Residues: CASSFSGQKETQYF.

There are a few counts of this clone. V and J are TRBV6-2 or TRBV6-3 and TRBJ2-1; TRBD2 matches at 15 bases. The V segment lost 6 bases and the J segment 6 bases; nucleotides outside the gene matches: 9. The CDR3 extends over 17 amino acids. Germline lookup yields CDR1 MNHEY and CDR2 SVGEGT. CDR3 DNA: TGTGCCAGCAGCCCTTGGACTAGCGGGAGGGGGGGCAATGAGCAGTTCTTC. It is translated as CASSPWTSGRGGNEQFF.

The chain links TRBV5-1 to TRBJ2-3, with TRBD2 matching 7 bases. This CDR3 region has 15 residues. Looked up from germline, CDR1 is SGHRS and CDR2 is YFSETQ. Losses at the gene ends were 2 bases for V and 5 bases for J; bases not matched to a gene: 8. CDR3 coding DNA: TGCGCCAGCAGCTTAACCGGGACTACCGTAGATACGCAGTATTTT. This codes for CASSLTGTTVDTQYF.

This chain connects TRBV18 to TRBJ1-2; 11 nucleotides match TRBD1. The CDR3 is 16 amino acids. Unmatched junction bases numbered 8, after V lost 3 bases and J lost 5 bases. From germline, CDR1 is KGHSH and CDR2 LQKENI. The CDR3, as DNA: TGTGCCAGCTCACCGGCCGGGACAGGGGGAGGTTATGGCTACACCTTC. It is translated as CASSPAGTGGGYGYTF.

The chain links TRBV11-2 to TRBJ2-7; 7 bases are shared with TRBD2. The CDR3 runs 16 residues. V lost 4 bases, J lost 4 bases, and 13 bases stayed unmatched. Germline CDR1 reads SGHAT; CDR2 reads FQNNGV. The CDR3 sequence: CASSSVRGGRLYEQYF. CDR3 DNA sequence: TGTGCCAGCAGCTCAGTTCGGGGCGGGAGACTGTACGAGCAGTACTTC.

V gene TRBV7-2 combines with J gene TRBJ2-3; 10 bases align to TRBD2. The germline V gene has CDR1 SGHTA and CDR2 FQGNSA. The CDR3 has 16 amino acids. The V segment lost 2 bases and the J segment 1 base; nucleotides outside the gene matches: 3. The CDR3 DNA follows: TGTGCCAGCAGCTTACGCCTAGCGGGGGGCACAGATACGCAGTATTTT. Translation gives CASSLRLAGGTDTQYF.

V and J are TRBV6-6 and TRBJ1-2; no clear D gene. V shed 2 bases and J shed 8 bases, with 15 bases lying between them. The CDR3 runs to 14 residues. CDR1 MNHNY and CDR2 SVGAGI come from the germline V gene (reference sequence). CDR3 protein: CASSYPYPGPGYTF. The DNA for the CDR3 is TGTGCCAGCAGTTACCCGTACCCAGGCCCGGGCTACACCTTC.

This clone was detected a few times. The chain joins TRBV5-4 to TRBJ1-3; a possible D gene is TRBD1 (5 bases). Germline CDR1 is SGHNT and CDR2 is YYREEE (reference sequence). Trimming stripped 2 bases from V and 2 bases from J, with 8 bases between. This CDR3 has 14 residues. CDR3 residues: CASSFDSTGNTIYF. The CDR3 DNA follows: TGTGCCAGCAGCTTTGACAGTACTGGAAACACCATATATTTT.